The present T cell receptor beta chain was sequenced within a study of preoperative IRX-2 immunotherapy in early breast cancer (dated by TCRdb to about 2019). Including cysteine and phenylalanine, the CDR3 has 13 amino acids. Only the CDR3 portion is preserved as DNA: 39 bases, with reading frame beginning at the first base. The germline V gene yields MNHGY for CDR1 and SAAAGT for CDR2. Trimming removed 5 bases from V and 1 base from J, leaving 9 bases between the germline ends. Libraries were constructed by the immunoSEQ multiplex PCR assay. The source is immuneACCESS, and TCRdb retained only in-frame sequences with V and J called. Part of the clones is not carried over; for the studies checked, unresolved V genes explain less than half of this, and the remainder is unexplained. The sample yields roughly 24,000 clones; roughly four fifths were counted once. Clones ranked in the top ten supply around 6.5% of the sample.

This clone was observed a handful of times. No antigen is known for it. Base qualities are not provided; no much larger clone lies one nucleotide away. What this sample's treatment or condition label stands for: preoperative locoregional IRX-2 cytokine immunotherapy. The samples were obtained from a phase Ib study that tested preoperative, locoregional IRX-2 cytokine immunotherapy designed to prime immune responses. Donors were patients with early-stage breast cancer who received IRX-2 before surgery. The rearranged chain carries TRBV6-8 and TRBJ2-7; TRBD2 is a weak D gene call, 5 bases matching. The receptor comes from a human donor with breast cancer. The sequences come from lymph node tissue, collected after IRX-2 immunotherapy. In nucleotides, the sequence is TGTGCCAGCAGTCGGACTTCGTCCTACGAGCAGTACTTC. It specifies CASSRTSSYEQYF.